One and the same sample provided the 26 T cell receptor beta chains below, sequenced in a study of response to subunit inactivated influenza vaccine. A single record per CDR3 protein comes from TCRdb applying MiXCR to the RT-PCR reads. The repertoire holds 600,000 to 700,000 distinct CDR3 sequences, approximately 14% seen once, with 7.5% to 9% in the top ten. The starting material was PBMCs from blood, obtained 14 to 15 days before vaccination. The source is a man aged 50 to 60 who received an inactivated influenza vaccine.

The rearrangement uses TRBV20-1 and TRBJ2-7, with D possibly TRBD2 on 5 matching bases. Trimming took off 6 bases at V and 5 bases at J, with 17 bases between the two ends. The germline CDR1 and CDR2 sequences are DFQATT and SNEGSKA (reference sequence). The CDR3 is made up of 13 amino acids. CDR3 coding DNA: TGCAGTGCACCGTGGACTGGTGGGGACGAGCAGTACTTC. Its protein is CSAPWTGGDEQYF.

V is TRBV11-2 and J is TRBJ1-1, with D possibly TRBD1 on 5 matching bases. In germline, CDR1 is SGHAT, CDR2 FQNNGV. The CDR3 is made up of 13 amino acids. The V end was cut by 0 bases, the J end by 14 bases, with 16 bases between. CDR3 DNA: TGTGCCAGCAGCTTAGATCAACAGTCACGACAGTTCTTT. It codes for CASSLDQQSRQFF. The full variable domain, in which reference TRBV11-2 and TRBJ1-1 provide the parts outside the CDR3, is EAGVAQSPRYKIIEKRQSVAFWCNPISGHATLYWYQQILGQGPKLLIQFQNNGVVDDSQLPKDRFSAERLKGVDSTLKIQPAKLEDSAVYLCASSLDQQSRQFFGQGTRLTVV.

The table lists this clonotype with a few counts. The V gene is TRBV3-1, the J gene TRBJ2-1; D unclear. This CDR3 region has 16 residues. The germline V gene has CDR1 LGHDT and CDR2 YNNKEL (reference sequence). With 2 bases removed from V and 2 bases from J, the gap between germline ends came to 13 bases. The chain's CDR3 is CASSQLLLSTYNEQFF. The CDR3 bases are TGTGCCAGCAGCCAACTTCTTTTATCTACCTACAATGAGCAGTTCTTC.

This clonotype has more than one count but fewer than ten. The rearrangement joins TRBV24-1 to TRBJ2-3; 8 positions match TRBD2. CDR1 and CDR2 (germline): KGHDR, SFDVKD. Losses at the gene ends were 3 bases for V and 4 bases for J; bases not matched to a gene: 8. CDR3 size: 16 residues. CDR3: CATSDGTRRDPDTQYF. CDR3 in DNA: TGTGCCACCAGTGATGGGACTAGGAGGGATCCAGATACGCAGTATTTT.

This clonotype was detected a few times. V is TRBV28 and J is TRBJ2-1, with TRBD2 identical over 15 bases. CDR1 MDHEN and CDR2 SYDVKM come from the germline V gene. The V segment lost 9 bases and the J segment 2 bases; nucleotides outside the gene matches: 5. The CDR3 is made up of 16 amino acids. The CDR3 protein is CASGLAGGPAYNEQFF. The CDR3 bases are TGTGCCAGTGGACTAGCGGGAGGGCCCGCCTACAATGAGCAGTTCTTC.

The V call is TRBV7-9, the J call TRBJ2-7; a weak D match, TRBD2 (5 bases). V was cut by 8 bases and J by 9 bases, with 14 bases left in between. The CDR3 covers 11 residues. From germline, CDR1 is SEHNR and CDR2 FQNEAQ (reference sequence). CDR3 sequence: CASRSGRGQYF. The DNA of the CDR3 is TGTGCCAGCCGCTCAGGACGGGGGCAGTACTTC.

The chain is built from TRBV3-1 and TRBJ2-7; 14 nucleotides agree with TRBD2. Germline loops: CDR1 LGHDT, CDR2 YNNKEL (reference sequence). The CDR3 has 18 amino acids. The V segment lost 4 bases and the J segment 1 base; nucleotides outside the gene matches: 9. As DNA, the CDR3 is TGTGCCAGCAGCCCATCAGGGACTAGCGGGAGAGGGTCCTACGAGCAGTACTTC. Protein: CASSPSGTSGRGSYEQYF.

The CDR3 is CASRAMTSGIYNEQFF. CDR3 in DNA: TGTGCCAGCAGAGCCATGACTAGCGGAATCTACAATGAGCAGTTCTTC. The chain recombines TRBV25-1 with TRBJ2-1; 9 nucleotides match TRBD2. CDR1 MGHDK and CDR2 SYGVNS come from the germline V gene. This CDR3 region has 16 residues. V gave up 6 bases and J gave up 3 bases; unmatched junction bases: 9.

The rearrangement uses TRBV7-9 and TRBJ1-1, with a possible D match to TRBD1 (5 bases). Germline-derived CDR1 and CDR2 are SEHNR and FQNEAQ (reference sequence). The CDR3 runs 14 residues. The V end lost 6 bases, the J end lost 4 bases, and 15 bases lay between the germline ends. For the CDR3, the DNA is TGTGCCAGCAGACCTACAGCCGGGGCCACTGAAGCTTTCTTT. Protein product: CASRPTAGATEAFF.

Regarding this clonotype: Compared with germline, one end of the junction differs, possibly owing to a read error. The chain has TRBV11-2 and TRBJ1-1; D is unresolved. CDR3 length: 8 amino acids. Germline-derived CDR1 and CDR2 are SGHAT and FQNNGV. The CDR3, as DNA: TGTGCCAGCAGCCCTCTCATCTTT. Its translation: CASSPLIF. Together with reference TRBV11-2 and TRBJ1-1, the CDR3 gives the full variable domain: EAGVAQSPRYKIIEKRQSVAFWCNPISGHATLYWYQQILGQGPKLLIQFQNNGVVDDSQLPKDRFSAERLKGVDSTLKIQPAKLEDSAVYLCASSPLIFGQGTRLTVV.

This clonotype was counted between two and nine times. The CDR3 loop is CSAKGLAGVETQYF. CDR3 coding DNA: TGCAGTGCTAAAGGACTAGCGGGAGTAGAGACCCAGTACTTC. The chain employs TRBV20-1 and TRBJ2-5; 13 bases agree with TRBD2. V lost 4 bases to trimming and J lost 4 bases; unmatched junction nucleotides: 3. The CDR3 extends over 14 amino acids. Germline assignment: CDR1 DFQATT and CDR2 SNEGSKA (reference sequence).

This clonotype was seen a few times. CDR3 region: CASSTARETPLHF. CDR3 coding DNA: TGTGCCAGCAGCACCGCCCGGGAGACACCCCTCCACTTT. The chain links TRBV6-1 to TRBJ1-6, with D unclear. The CDR3 is 13 amino acids. The V gene lost 6 bases and the J gene lost 11 bases, with 14 bases spanning the gap. CDR1 MNHNS and CDR2 SASEGT come from the germline V gene.

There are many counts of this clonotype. The CDR3 bases are TGTGCCAGCAGCCCGACTGGCTCATACGAGCAGTATTTT. As protein: CASSPTGSYEQYF. The chain employs TRBV7-2 and TRBJ2-7; D remains ambiguous. The J call may be faulty, since TRBJ2-3 better matches the DNA end. This CDR3 region has 13 residues. CDR1 SGHTA and CDR2 FQGNSA come from the germline V gene.

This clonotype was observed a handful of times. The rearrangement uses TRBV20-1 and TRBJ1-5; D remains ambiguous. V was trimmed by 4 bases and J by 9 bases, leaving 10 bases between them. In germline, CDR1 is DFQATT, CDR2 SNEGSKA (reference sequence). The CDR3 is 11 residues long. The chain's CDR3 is CSAIPAGPQHF. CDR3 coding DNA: TGCAGTGCTATCCCAGCAGGGCCCCAGCATTTT.

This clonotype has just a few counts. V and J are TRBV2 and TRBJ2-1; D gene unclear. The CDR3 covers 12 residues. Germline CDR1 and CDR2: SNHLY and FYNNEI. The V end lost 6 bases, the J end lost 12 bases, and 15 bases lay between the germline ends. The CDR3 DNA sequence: TGTGCCAGCAGCTACGACTCCTCGTCGCAGTTCTTC. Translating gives CASSYDSSSQFF.

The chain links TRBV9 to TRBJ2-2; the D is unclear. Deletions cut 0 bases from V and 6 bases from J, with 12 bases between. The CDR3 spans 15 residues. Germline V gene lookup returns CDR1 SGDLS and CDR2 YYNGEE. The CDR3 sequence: CASSVGGVLPGELFF. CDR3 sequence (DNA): TGTGCCAGCAGCGTAGGTGGGGTCCTTCCCGGGGAGCTGTTTTTT.

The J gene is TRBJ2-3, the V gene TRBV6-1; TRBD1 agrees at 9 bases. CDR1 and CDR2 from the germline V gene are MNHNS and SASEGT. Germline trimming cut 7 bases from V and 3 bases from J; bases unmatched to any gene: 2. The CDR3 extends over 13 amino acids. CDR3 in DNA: TGTGCCAGCAAAGGACAGGGGACAGATACGCAGTATTTT. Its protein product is CASKGQGTDTQYF.

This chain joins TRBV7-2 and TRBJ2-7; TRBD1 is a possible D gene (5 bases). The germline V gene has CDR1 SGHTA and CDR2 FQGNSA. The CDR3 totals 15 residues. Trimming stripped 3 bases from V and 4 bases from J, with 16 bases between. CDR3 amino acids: CASSFFISGWYEQYF. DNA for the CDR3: TGTGCCAGCAGCTTTTTTATATCAGGGTGGTACGAGCAGTACTTC. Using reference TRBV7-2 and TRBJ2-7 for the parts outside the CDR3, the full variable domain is GAGVSQSPSNKVTEKGKDVELRCDPISGHTALYWYRQSLGQGLEFLIYFQGNSAPDKSGLPSDRFSAERTGGSVSTLTIQRTQQEDSAVYLCASSFFISGWYEQYFGPGTRLTVT.

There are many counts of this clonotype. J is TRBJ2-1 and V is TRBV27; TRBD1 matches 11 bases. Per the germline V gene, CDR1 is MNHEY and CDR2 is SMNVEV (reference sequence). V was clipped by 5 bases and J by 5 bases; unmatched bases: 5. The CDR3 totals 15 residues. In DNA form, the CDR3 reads TGTGCCAGCAGTGTAGGGACAGGGGGTAACAATGAGCAGTTCTTC. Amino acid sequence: CASSVGTGGNNEQFF.

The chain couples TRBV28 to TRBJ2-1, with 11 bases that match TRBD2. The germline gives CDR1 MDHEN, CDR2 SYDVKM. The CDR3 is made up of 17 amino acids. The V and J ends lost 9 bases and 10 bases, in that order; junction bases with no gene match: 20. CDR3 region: CASQITPGSGGAWEQFF. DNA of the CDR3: TGTGCCAGTCAAATTACACCCGGTAGCGGGGGGGCTTGGGAGCAGTTCTTC.

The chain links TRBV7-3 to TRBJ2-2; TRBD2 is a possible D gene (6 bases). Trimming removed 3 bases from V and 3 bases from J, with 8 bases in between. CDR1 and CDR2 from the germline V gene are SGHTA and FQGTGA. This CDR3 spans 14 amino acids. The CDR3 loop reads CASSLGLHTGELFF. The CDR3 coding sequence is TGTGCCAGCAGCTTGGGACTCCACACCGGGGAGCTGTTTTTT.

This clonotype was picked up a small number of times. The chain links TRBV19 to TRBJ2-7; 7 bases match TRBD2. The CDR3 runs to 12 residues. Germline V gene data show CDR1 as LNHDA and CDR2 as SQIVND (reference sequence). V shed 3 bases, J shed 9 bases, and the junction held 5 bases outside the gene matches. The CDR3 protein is CASSIGGGSQYF. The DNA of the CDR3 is TGTGCCAGTAGTATTGGGGGGGGATCGCAGTACTTC.

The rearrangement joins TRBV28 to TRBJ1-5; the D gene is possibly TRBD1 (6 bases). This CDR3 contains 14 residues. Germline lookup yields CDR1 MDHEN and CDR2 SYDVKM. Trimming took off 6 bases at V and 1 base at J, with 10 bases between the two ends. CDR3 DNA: TGTGCCAGCAGCGGGGGCGTCAGCAATCAGCCCCAGCATTTT. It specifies CASSGGVSNQPQHF.

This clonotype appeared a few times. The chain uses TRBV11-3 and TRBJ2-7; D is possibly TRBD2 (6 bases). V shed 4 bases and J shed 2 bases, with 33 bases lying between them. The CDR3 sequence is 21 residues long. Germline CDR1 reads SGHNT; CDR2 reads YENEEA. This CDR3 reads CASSSRGGTSGYGSWAYEQYF. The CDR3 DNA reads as TGTGCCAGCAGCTCCCGCGGCGGGACTTCCGGGTACGGATCTTGGGCCTACGAGCAGTACTTC.

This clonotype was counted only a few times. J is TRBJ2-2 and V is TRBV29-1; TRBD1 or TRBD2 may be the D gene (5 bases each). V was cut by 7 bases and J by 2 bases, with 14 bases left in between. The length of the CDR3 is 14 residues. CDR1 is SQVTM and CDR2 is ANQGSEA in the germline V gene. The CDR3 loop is CSAEWGFNTGELFF. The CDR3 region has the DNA TGCAGCGCAGAGTGGGGGTTCAACACCGGGGAGCTGTTTTTT.

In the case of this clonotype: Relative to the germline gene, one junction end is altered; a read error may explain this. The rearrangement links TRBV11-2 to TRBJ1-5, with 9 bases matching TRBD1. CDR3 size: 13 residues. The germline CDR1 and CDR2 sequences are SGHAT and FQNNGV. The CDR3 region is CTSSRDREQPQHF. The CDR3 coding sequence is TGTACCAGCAGCCGGGACAGGGAGCAGCCCCAGCATTTT.